This is a list of T cell receptor beta chains from one sample in a study of blood T cell repertoires in COVID-19. Profiling relied on immunoSEQ multiplex PCR, and the TCRdb table lists in-frame clones only, not all of them. The sample carries around 100,000 clones, approximately 89% recorded once. The sample was peripheral blood. The receptors originated from a woman older than 75 in a cohort sampled during active COVID-19. The conserved cysteine and the conserved F or W are not part of the CDR3 here. Fields, in order: CDR3 length, J gene, V gene, CDR3 protein.

12	TRBJ2-3	TRBV30	AWRAGLLTDTQY
15	TRBJ2-3	TRBV4-1	ASSLRPNREGTDTQY
13	TRBJ1-6	TRBV6-4	ASRIDSAYNSPLH
14	TRBJ2-1	TRBV5-4	ASSLQQGALLNEQF
12	TRBJ2-7	TRBV5-4	ASSLSGGTYEQY
14	TRBJ2-7	TRBV19	ASSIDAAGDSYEQY
13	TRBJ1-4	TRBV18	ASSASHTTNEKLF
14	TRBJ2-7	TRBV19	ASSMGGVAGDYEQY
10	TRBJ2-7	TRBV29-1	SVEIAVSEQY
10	TRBJ2-1	TRBV12-3/TRBV12-4	ASSSSLFGRF
14	TRBJ2-6	TRBV28	ASSLVLGTGANVLT
12	TRBJ1-3	TRBV9	ASSPLTEGNTIY
14	TRBJ2-1	TRBV28	ASSSVGAGGYNEQF
10	TRBJ2-7	TRBV6-5	ASSQGLSEQY
12	TRBJ2-1	TRBV5-1	ASSLANTGNEQF
9	TRBJ2-7	TRBV6-5	ASSYGSEQY
12	TRBJ2-1	TRBV19	ASNRDISYNEQF
12	TRBJ1-1	TRBV18	ASSALRGGTEAF
11	TRBJ1-1	TRBV18	ASSPTGTDEAF
15	TRBJ2-1	TRBV5-1	ASSTRTGGARDNEQF
14	TRBJ2-1	TRBV29-1	SVEDVGGAGYNEQF
13	TRBJ1-5	TRBV4-1	ASSQDPTGDQPQH
12	TRBJ1-2	TRBV27	ASRNSGGTYGYT
13	TRBJ1-5	TRBV7-2	ASSLGDSTNQPQH
10	TRBJ2-6	TRBV12-3/TRBV12-4	ASRVGANVLT
15	TRBJ2-3	TRBV3-1/TRBV3-2	ASSPSYGSPSTDTQY
12	TRBJ1-1	TRBV5-1	ASSTGTATAEAF
13	TRBJ2-1	TRBV19	ASNFKGARYNEQF
11	TRBJ2-7	TRBV6-5	ASRETGPYEQY
13	TRBJ1-2	TRBV4-2	ASSLPQGAIIGYT
12	TRBJ2-1	TRBV11-3	ASSLTDRGSEQF
14	TRBJ1-3	TRBV28	ASSSGQGVSGNTIY
13	TRBJ1-6	TRBV4-2	ASSQDGTGNSPLH
14	TRBJ1-1	TRBV18	ASSTGQGPMNTEAF
12	TRBJ2-7	TRBV6-5	ASTKLAGSYEQY
13	TRBJ2-2	TRBV14	ASSQIKGGTGELF
12	TRBJ2-2	TRBV29-1	SGGTSGSAGELF
11	TRBJ2-3	TRBV19	ASNDRGTDTQY
13	TRBJ1-3	TRBV18	ASSPQGYSGNTIY
12	TRBJ2-7	TRBV27	ASSPRPGSYEQY
14	TRBJ2-3	TRBV29-1	SVVAGTSGSGGTQY
14	TRBJ1-2	TRBV5-1	ASSDRQGRSLHGYT
12	TRBJ1-3	TRBV27	ASSLTGAGNTIY
10	TRBJ1-2	TRBV6-2/TRBV6-3	ASSNQAVGYT
15	TRBJ1-3	TRBV11-2	ASSLGASGISGNTIY
13	TRBJ1-6	TRBV18	ASSPAPDSNSPLH
12	TRBJ1-1	TRBV3-1/TRBV3-2	ASSQGQGRTEAF
14	TRBJ1-1	TRBV28	ASSLRGRGALAEAF
13	TRBJ1-2	TRBV19	ASRTGEQANYGYT
12	TRBJ2-3	TRBV6-5	ASSQVPSTDTQY
13	TRBJ2-1	TRBV5-1	ASSLRDFSYNEQF
16	TRBJ1-5	TRBV19	ASSISGTGGFSNQPQH
13	TRBJ1-2	TRBV7-8	ASSALGALNYGYT
10	TRBJ2-1	TRBV18	ASSTDSNEQF
14	TRBJ2-7	TRBV7-2	ASSPTPGTGSYEQY
11	TRBJ2-5	TRBV3-1/TRBV3-2	ASSQDQSRGEY
13	TRBJ2-7	TRBV4-1	ASSQPWTGDYEQY
13	TRBJ1-1	TRBV4-1	ASSRQQGMNTEAF
11	TRBJ1-5	TRBV12-3/TRBV12-4	ASGQNGYQPQH
13	TRBJ1-4	TRBV18	ASSSRQGSNEKLF